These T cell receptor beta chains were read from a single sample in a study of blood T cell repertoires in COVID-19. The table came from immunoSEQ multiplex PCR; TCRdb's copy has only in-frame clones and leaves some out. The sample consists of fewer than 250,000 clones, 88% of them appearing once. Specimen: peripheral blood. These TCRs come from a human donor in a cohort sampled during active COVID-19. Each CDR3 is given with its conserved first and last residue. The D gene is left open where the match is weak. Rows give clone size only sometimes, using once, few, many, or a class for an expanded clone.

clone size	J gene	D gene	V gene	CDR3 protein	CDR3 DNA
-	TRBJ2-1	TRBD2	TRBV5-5	CASSALAGNEQFF	TGTGCCAGCAGCGCACTAGCGGGGAATGAGCAGTTCTTC
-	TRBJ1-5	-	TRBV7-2	CASSSHGQGINQPQHF	TGTGCCAGCAGCTCGCACGGGCAGGGAATCAATCAGCCCCAGCATTTT
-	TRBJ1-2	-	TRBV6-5	CASSYSAGARYTF	TGTGCCAGCAGTTACTCGGCAGGGGCACGCTACACCTTC
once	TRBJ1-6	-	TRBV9	CASSVDGNSPLHF	TGTGCCAGCAGCGTAGACGGGAATTCACCCCTCCACTTT
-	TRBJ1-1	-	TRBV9	CASSVGVGVNTEAFF	TGTGCCAGCAGCGTAGGGGTCGGGGTGAACACTGAAGCTTTCTTT
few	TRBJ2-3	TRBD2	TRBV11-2	CASSFSGKGTDTQYF	TGTGCCAGCAGCTTTAGCGGGAAGGGCACAGATACGCAGTATTTT
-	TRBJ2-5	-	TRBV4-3	CASSLKGQLQETQYF	TGCGCCAGCAGCCTCAAAGGACAGCTTCAAGAGACCCAGTACTTC
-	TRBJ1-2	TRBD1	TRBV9	CASSVGQLANYGYTF	TGTGCCAGCAGCGTGGGACAGCTTGCTAACTATGGCTACACCTTC
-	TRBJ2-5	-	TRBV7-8	CASSWGLHQETQYF	TGTGCCAGCAGCTGGGGACTGCACCAAGAGACCCAGTACTTC
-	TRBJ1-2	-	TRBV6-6	CASSSGQRPYGYTF	TGTGCCAGCAGTTCCGGACAGCGCCCCTATGGCTACACCTTC
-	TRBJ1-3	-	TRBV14	CASSQLGQTSGNTIYF	TGTGCCAGCAGCCAACTCGGACAGACCTCTGGAAACACCATATATTTT
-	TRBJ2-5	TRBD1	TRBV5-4	CASSFGTEETQYF	TGTGCCAGCAGCTTCGGGACAGAAGAGACCCAGTACTTC
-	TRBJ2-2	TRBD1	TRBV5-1	CASSRGQDDTGELFF	TGCGCCAGCAGTAGAGGACAGGACGACACCGGGGAGCTGTTTTTT
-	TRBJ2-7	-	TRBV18	CASSPPMGQFYEQYF	TGTGCCAGCTCACCACCCATGGGGCAGTTCTACGAGCAGTACTTC
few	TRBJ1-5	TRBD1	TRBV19	CASSIATGYVNQPQHF	TGTGCCAGTAGTATCGCGACAGGGTACGTCAATCAGCCCCAGCATTTT
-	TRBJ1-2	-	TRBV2	CASIQNRAGNAGYTF	TGTGCCAGCATACAAAACAGGGCTGGGAATGCTGGCTACACCTTC